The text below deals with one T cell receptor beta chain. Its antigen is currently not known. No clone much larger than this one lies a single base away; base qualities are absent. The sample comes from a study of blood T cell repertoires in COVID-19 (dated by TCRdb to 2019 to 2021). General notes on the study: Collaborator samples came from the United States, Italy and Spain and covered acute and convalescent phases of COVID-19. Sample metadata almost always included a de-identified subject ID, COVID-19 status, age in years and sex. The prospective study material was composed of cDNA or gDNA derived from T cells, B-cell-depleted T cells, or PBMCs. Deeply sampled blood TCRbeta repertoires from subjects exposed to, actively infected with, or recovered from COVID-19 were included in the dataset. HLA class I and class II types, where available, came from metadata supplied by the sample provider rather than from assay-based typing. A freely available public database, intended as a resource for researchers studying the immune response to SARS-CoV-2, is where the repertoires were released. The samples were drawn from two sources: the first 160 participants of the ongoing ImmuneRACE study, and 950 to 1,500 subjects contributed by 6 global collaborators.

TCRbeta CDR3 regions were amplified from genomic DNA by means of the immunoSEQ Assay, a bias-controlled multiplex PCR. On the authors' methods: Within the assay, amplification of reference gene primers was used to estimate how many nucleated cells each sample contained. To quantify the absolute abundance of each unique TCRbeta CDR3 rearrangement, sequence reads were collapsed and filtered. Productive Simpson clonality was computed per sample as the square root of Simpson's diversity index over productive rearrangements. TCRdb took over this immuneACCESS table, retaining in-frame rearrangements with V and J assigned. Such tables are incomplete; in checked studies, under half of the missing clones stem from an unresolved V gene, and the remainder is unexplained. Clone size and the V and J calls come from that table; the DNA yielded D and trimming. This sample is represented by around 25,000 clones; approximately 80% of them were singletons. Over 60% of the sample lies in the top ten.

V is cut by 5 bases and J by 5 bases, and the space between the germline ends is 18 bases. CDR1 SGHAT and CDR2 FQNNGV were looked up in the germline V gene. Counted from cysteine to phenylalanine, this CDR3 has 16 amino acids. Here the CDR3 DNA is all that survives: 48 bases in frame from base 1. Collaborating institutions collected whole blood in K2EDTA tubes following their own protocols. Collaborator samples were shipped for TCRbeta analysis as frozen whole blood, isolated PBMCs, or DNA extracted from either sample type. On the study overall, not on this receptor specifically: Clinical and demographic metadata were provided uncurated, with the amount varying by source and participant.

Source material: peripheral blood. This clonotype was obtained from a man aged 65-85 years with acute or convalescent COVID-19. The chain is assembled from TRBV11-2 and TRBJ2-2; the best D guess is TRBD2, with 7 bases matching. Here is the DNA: TGTGCCAGCAGCCCCGACGGGGGGCGAATAACCGGGGAGCTGTTTTTT. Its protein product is CASSPDGGRITGELFF.